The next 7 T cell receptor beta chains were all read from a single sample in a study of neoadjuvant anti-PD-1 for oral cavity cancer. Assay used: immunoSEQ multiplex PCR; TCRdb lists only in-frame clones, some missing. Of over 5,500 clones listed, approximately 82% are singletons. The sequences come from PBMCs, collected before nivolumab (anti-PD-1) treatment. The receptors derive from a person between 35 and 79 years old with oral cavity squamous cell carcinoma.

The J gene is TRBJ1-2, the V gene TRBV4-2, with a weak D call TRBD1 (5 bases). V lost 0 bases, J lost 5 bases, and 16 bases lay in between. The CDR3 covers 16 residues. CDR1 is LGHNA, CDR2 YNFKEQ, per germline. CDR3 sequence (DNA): TGTGCCAGCAGCCAAGAAACAGGAGGGAGATCTTATGGCTACACCTTC. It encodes CASSQETGGRSYGYTF.

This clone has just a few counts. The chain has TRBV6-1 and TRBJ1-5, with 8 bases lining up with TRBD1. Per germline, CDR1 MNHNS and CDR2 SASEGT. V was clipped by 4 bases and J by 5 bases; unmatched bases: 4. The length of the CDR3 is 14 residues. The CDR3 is CASSGTGRDQPQHF. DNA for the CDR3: TGTGCCAGCAGTGGGACAGGGAGGGATCAGCCCCAGCATTTT.

The CDR3 region is CASSLIGIDTQYF. The CDR3 DNA is TGTGCCAGCAGCTTAATCGGGATAGATACGCAGTATTTT. The chain has TRBV7-6 and TRBJ2-3; D may be TRBD2 (5 bases). Germline V gene sequence: CDR1 SGHVS, CDR2 FNYEAQ. Trimming stripped 2 bases from V and 5 bases from J, with 8 bases between. The CDR3 runs to 13 residues.

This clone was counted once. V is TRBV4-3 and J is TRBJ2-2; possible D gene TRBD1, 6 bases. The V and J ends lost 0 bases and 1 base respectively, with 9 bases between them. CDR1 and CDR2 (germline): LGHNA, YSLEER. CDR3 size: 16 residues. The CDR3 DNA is TGCGCCAGCAGCCAAGACAGGGGCCAGAACACCGGGGAGCTGTTTTTT. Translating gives CASSQDRGQNTGELFF.

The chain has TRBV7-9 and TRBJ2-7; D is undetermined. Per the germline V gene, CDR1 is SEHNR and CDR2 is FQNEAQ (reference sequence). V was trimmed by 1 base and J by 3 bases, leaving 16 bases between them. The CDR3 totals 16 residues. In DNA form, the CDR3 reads TGTGCCAGCAGCTTAGTGACACGGGTTAATGTCTACGAGCAGTACTTC. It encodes CASSLVTRVNVYEQYF.

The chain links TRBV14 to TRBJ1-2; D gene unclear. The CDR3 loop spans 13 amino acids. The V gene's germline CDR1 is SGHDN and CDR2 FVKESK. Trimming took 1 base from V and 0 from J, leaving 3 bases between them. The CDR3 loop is CASSQAPNYGYTF. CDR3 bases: TGTGCCAGCAGCCAAGCCCCTAACTATGGCTACACCTTC.

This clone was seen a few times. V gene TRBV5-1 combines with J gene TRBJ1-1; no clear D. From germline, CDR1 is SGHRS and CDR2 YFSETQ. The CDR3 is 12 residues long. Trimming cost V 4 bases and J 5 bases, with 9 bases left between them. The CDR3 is CASSLDDTEAFF. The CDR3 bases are TGCGCCAGCAGCCTGGACGATACTGAAGCTTTCTTT.